These 11 T cell receptor beta chains originate from one sample sequenced in a study of T cells in localized non-small cell lung cancer. Only in-frame clones appear in the TCRdb table, and some are missing; sequencing was by immunoSEQ multiplex PCR. In the table there are tens of thousands of clones, roughly 86% of which are singletons. The sequences come from peripheral blood, collected before any cancer treatment. The receptors originated from a man aged 40 to 69 with stage I lung adenocarcinoma.

The genes are TRBV6-1 and TRBJ2-7; D perhaps matches TRBD1 (6 bases). This CDR3 region has 12 residues. Germline V lookup: CDR1 MNHNS, CDR2 SASEGT. V was shortened by 7 bases and J by 3 bases, with 10 bases between the two germline ends. The CDR3 loop reads CASTGTIYEQYF. In DNA, the CDR3 is TGTGCCAGCACCGGGACAATCTACGAGCAGTACTTC.

The CDR3 loop is CASSVDVISYEQYF. CDR3 sequence (DNA): TGTGCCAGCAGCGTGGATGTAATATCCTACGAGCAGTACTTC. The chain employs TRBV9 and TRBJ2-7; D is undetermined. V gave up 2 bases and J gave up 1 base, with 10 bases separating them. Germline CDR1 and CDR2: SGDLS and YYNGEE. The CDR3 has 14 residues.

The chain couples TRBV7-8 to TRBJ2-1; no clear D gene. CDR3 size: 14 residues. V lost 0 bases, J lost 2 bases, and 5 bases lay in between. Germline lookup yields CDR1 SGHVS and CDR2 FQNEAQ. The CDR3 reads CASSLASPYNEQFF. The DNA for the CDR3 is TGTGCCAGCAGCTTAGCTAGCCCCTACAATGAGCAGTTCTTC. Looking up the rest from reference TRBV7-8 and TRBJ2-1 gives the full variable domain: GAGVSQSPRYKVAKRGQDVALRCDPISGHVSLFWYQQALGQGPEFLTYFQNEAQLDKSGLPSDRFFAERPEGSVSTLKIQRTQQEDSAVYLCASSLASPYNEQFFGPGTRLTVL.

The chain carries TRBV2 and TRBJ2-1, with 9 bases matching TRBD1. Unmatched junction bases numbered 8, after V lost 6 bases and J lost 5 bases. The CDR3 covers 15 residues. CDR1 SNHLY and CDR2 FYNNEI come from the germline V gene. The CDR3 DNA reads TGTGCCAGCAGGATTGACAGGGGGTCTGACAATGAGCAGTTCTTC. It specifies CASRIDRGSDNEQFF. The full variable domain, in which reference TRBV2 and TRBJ2-1 provide the parts outside the CDR3, is EPEVTQTPSHQVTQMGQEVILRCVPISNHLYFYWYRQILGQKVEFLVSFYNNEISEKSEIFDDQFSVERPDGSNFTLKIRSTKLEDSAMYFCASRIDRGSDNEQFFGPGTRLTVL.

The rearrangement links TRBV7-6 to TRBJ2-2; D is uncertain. Germline CDR1 SGHVS, CDR2 FNYEAQ. V was pared by 2 bases and J by 5 bases, with 6 bases between. The CDR3 runs to 13 residues. The CDR3 loop reads CASSLTVTGELFF. CDR3 sequence (DNA): TGTGCCAGCAGCTTAACAGTGACCGGGGAGCTGTTTTTT.

This clone was seen a handful of times. The chain uses TRBV30 and TRBJ1-1, with D tentatively TRBD1 (5 bases). CDR1 GTSNPN and CDR2 SVGIG come from the germline V gene (reference sequence). Trimming stripped 3 bases from V and 0 bases from J, with 8 bases between. The CDR3 has 13 amino acids. In DNA, the CDR3 is TGTGCCTGGAGCGGGACCTTGAACACTGAAGCTTTCTTT. This sequence encodes CAWSGTLNTEAFF.

Concerning this clone: At one end the junction does not follow the germline gene, possibly because of a read error. The rearrangement joins TRBV6-1 to TRBJ2-4; D possibly matches TRBD1 or TRBD2 (5 bases each). CDR3 length: 12 residues. Germline assignment: CDR1 MNHNS and CDR2 SASEGT. CDR3 sequence reads: CASSEVGRLTFF. The DNA for the CDR3 is TGTGCCAGCAGTGAGGTGGGACGGCTCACGTTCTTC.

This chain uses TRBV28 with TRBJ2-7, with D maybe TRBD1 (6 bases). This CDR3 is 15 amino acids long. V was clipped by 3 bases and J by 0 bases, with 12 bases between them. CDR1 is MDHEN, CDR2 SYDVKM, per germline. CDR3 loop: CASSLRTVSSYEQYF. The CDR3 DNA reads TGTGCCAGCAGTTTGCGGACAGTAAGCTCCTACGAGCAGTACTTC.

The V gene is TRBV6-5, the J gene TRBJ1-2; TRBD1 matches at 7 bases. Germline V CDR1 and CDR2: MNHEY, SVGAGI. This CDR3 spans 14 amino acids. V gave up 6 bases and J gave up 2 bases; unmatched junction bases: 6. This chain's CDR3 is CASSWDRLNYGYTF. CDR3 bases: TGTGCCAGCAGCTGGGACAGACTCAACTATGGCTACACCTTC.

The J gene is TRBJ1-3, the V gene TRBV9; D is possibly TRBD1 (6 bases). The V and J ends lost 0 bases and 2 bases respectively, with 15 bases between them. The germline V gene encodes CDR1 SGDLS and CDR2 YYNGEE. The CDR3 extends over 17 amino acids. The DNA for the CDR3 is TGTGCCAGCAGCGTAGCGGGAAGGGGGAGGGCTGGAAACACCATATATTTT. It is translated as CASSVAGRGRAGNTIYF.

This clone showed up just a few times. The chain combines TRBV18 with TRBJ1-4; D possibly corresponds to TRBD1 (5 bases). The CDR3 covers 16 residues. V gave up 6 bases and J gave up 0 bases, with 14 bases separating them. Germline V gene lookup returns CDR1 KGHSH and CDR2 LQKENI. CDR3 bases: TGTGCCAGCTCCCTGAGACAGTCCTCAACTAATGAAAAACTGTTTTTT. Its protein is CASSLRQSSTNEKLFF.